This TCR beta chain appears in the sequencing data of a study of blood T cell repertoires in COVID-19. Background on the study: The United States, Italy and Spain provided the acute and convalescent COVID-19 samples. In each case, the material was cDNA or gDNA derived from T cells, B-cell-depleted T cells, or PBMCs.

Germline CDR1 and CDR2: LNHDA and SQIVND (reference sequence). This CDR3 is built from 14 residues. Trimming removed 3 bases from V and 1 base from J, with 9 bases in between. Some clones are missing from TCRdb's copy, which holds only in-frame ones; the method was immunoSEQ multiplex PCR. This sample has 110,000 or so clones, with around 84% found just once. This receptor was taken from a human donor in a cohort sampled during active COVID-19. The chain links TRBV19 to TRBJ1-1; D is possibly TRBD1 (5 bases). Sequenced material: peripheral blood. CDR3 DNA: TGTGCCAGTAGTATCGGGGGGAAGAACACTGAAGCTTTCTTT. Its translation: CASSIGGKNTEAFF.